These 19 T cell receptor beta chains came from one sample sequenced in a study of T cell repertoires in cytomegalovirus infection. TCRdb analysed the reads with MiXCR anew, one entry per CDR3 protein. The table includes about 140,000 distinct CDR3 sequences, 5.5% to 7% detected once. Sequencing used PBMCs. Receptor source: a human donor in good health (CMV status not recorded). Some clones in this sample may be carry-over from other donors' samples.

In its sample, this clonotype was seen a few times. V usage is TRBV4-2 and J usage is TRBJ2-6; D not certain. V gave up 0 bases and J gave up 4 bases, with 16 bases separating them. The CDR3 contains 18 residues. The germline gives CDR1 LGHNA, CDR2 YNFKEQ. The CDR3 bases are TGTGCCAGCAGCCAAGATCCGCCGGCAACAGCCGGGGCCAACGTCCTGACTTTC. Protein product: CASSQDPPATAGANVLTF.

This clonotype appeared many times. V and J are TRBV7-3 and TRBJ1-3; D gene unclear. V lost 5 bases and J 7 bases, leaving 12 bases between the germline ends. The CDR3 contains 13 residues. The germline CDR1 and CDR2 sequences are SGHTA and FQGTGA. The CDR3 is CASSRPDGNTIYF. The CDR3 nucleotides read TGTGCCAGCAGCCGTCCGGACGGGAACACCATATATTTT.

This clonotype appeared a few times. The CDR3 nucleotides are TGTGCCAGCAGTCCGGGGGCTTCCCTCCTAGCCAAAAACATTCAGTACTTC. Translating gives CASSPGASLLAKNIQYF. The chain has TRBV9 and TRBJ2-4; either TRBD1 or TRBD2 may fit D (6 bases each). Trimming pared 5 bases from V and 0 bases from J, leaving 18 bases between. Germline V gene sequence: CDR1 SGDLS, CDR2 YYNGEE. The CDR3 has 17 residues. Drawing the rest from reference TRBV9 and TRBJ2-4, the complete variable domain is DSGVTQTPKHLITATGQRVTLRCSPRSGDLSVYWYQQSLDQGLQFLIQYYNGEERAKGNILERFSAQQFPDLHSELNLSSLELGDSALYFCASSPGASLLAKNIQYFGAGTRLSVL.

This clonotype was detected ten times or more. This chain connects TRBV7-3 to TRBJ2-1; 12 bases agree with TRBD2. The CDR3 is 16 residues long. V trimming: 5 bases; J trimming: 6 bases; junction bases outside the gene matches: 8. Germline assignment: CDR1 SGHTA and CDR2 FQGTGA. The DNA for the CDR3 is TGTGCCAGCAGCGAAACTAGCGGGGGGATGGGCAATGAGCAGTTCTTC. Amino acid sequence: CASSETSGGMGNEQFF.

In this sample, this clonotype turned up many times. The CDR3 here is CANPVRGRGNQPQHF. CDR3 sequence (DNA): TGTGCCAACCCAGTACGGGGTAGGGGCAATCAGCCCCAGCATTTT. The chain recombines TRBV27 with TRBJ1-5, with unresolved D. V shed 10 bases and J shed 2 bases, with 18 bases lying between them. Germline CDR1 MNHEY, CDR2 SMNVEV (reference sequence). The CDR3 sequence is 15 residues long.

This clonotype was seen ten or more times. The chain recombines TRBV19 with TRBJ2-3, with D possibly being TRBD1 (6 bases). CDR3 length: 13 amino acids. V gave up 4 bases and J gave up 1 base, with 6 bases separating them. Germline V CDR1 and CDR2: LNHDA, SQIVND (reference sequence). CDR3: CASSTGGTDTQYF. CDR3 DNA: TGTGCCAGTAGTACAGGGGGCACAGATACGCAGTATTTT.

In its sample, this clonotype was seen many times. The V and J genes are TRBV7-8 and TRBJ2-7; 10 nucleotides match TRBD1. Germline V lookup: CDR1 SGHVS, CDR2 FQNEAQ. The J segment lost 0 bases and the V segment lost 6 bases, leaving 5 bases of the junction unmatched. CDR3 length: 15 residues. This CDR3 reads CASRVDRGSSYEQYF. As DNA, the CDR3 is TGTGCCAGCAGAGTGGACAGGGGGAGCTCCTACGAGCAGTACTTC.

This clonotype showed up many times. The CDR3 coding sequence is TGCAGTGCTAGATCTGACTCGACAGATACGCAGTATTTT. Encoded protein: CSARSDSTDTQYF. The chain is built from TRBV20-1 and TRBJ2-3; D not certain. The CDR3 spans 13 residues. Germline V CDR1 and CDR2: DFQATT, SNEGSKA (reference sequence). The germline V and J ends were trimmed by 2 bases and 3 bases, with 9 bases remaining between them.

This clonotype was detected ten times or more. The chain is built from TRBV5-1 and TRBJ2-3, with unresolved D. Germline V lookup: CDR1 SGHRS, CDR2 YFSETQ. The V end was cut by 4 bases, the J end by 6 bases, with 6 bases between. This CDR3 is 11 amino acids long. In DNA form, the CDR3 reads TGCGCCAGCAGCCACGGTGATACGCAGTATTTT. This sequence encodes CASSHGDTQYF. Complete variable domain (other parts from reference TRBV5-1 and TRBJ2-3): KAGVTQTPRYLIKTRGQQVTLSCSPISGHRSVSWYQQTPGQGLQFLFEYFSETQRNKGNFPGRFSGRQFSNSRSEMNVSTLELGDSALYLCASSHGDTQYFGPGTRLTVL.

This clonotype came up many times. The V call is TRBV2, the J call TRBJ1-1; D might be TRBD1 (5 bases). CDR1 is SNHLY and CDR2 is FYNNEI in the germline V gene. The CDR3 length is 14 residues. Trimming took off 6 bases at V and 11 bases at J, with 22 bases between the two ends. This chain's CDR3 is CASRSGSPALPAFF. The CDR3 DNA reads as TGTGCCAGCAGGTCAGGGAGTCCCGCCCTACCGGCTTTCTTT.

This clonotype was picked up many times. V is TRBV7-2 and J is TRBJ2-7; TRBD2 agrees at 8 bases. The ends lost 5 bases at V and 5 bases at J; junction bases unmatched: 8. Germline V gene data show CDR1 as SGHTA and CDR2 as FQGNSA. The length of the CDR3 is 14 residues. The CDR3 protein is CASSLLRGGDEQYF. The CDR3 DNA reads as TGTGCCAGCAGCCTCCTCCGGGGGGGCGACGAGCAGTACTTC.

J is TRBJ2-3 and V is TRBV5-6; D may correspond to TRBD1 or TRBD2 (5 bases each). This CDR3 contains 16 residues. Germline lookup yields CDR1 SGHDT and CDR2 YYEEEE. V lost 4 bases, J lost 5 bases, and 20 bases lay in between. CDR3 DNA: TGTGCCAGCAGCGGGGGTTACGGGGACCAGGGAGATACGCAGTATTTT. This translates into CASSGGYGDQGDTQYF.

This clonotype has a single count. The rearrangement joins TRBV7-2 to TRBJ1-2, with D hard to call. V lost 3 bases and J lost 8, with 7 bases in between. Germline V gene lookup returns CDR1 SGHTA and CDR2 FQGNSA. The CDR3 runs to 11 residues. In DNA, the CDR3 is TGTGCCAGCAGCTTCAGACTCGGCTACACCTTC. Translating it yields CASSFRLGYTF. Combining the CDR3 with reference TRBV7-2 and TRBJ1-2 gives the whole variable domain GAGVSQSPSNKVTEKGKDVELRCDPISGHTALYWYRQSLGQGLEFLIYFQGNSAPDKSGLPSDRFSAERTGGSVSTLTIQRTQQEDSAVYLCASSFRLGYTFGSGTRLTVV.

In this sample, this clonotype turned up many times. V is TRBV6-2 or TRBV6-3 and J is TRBJ2-7; TRBD1 matches at 7 bases. This CDR3 has 12 amino acids. The germline V gene encodes CDR1 MNHEY and CDR2 SVGEGT. The trim removed 6 bases at V and 3 bases at J, leaving 2 bases unmatched. The CDR3 bases are TGTGCCAGCAGGGGACAGATCTACGAGCAGTACTTC. It is translated as CASRGQIYEQYF.

There are many counts of this clonotype. This chain connects TRBV20-1 to TRBJ2-3; D is perhaps TRBD2 (5 bases). The CDR3 consists of 15 residues. Germline-derived CDR1 and CDR2 are DFQATT and SNEGSKA (reference sequence). The ends were cut back, 1 base at V and 0 bases at J, with 11 bases in the middle. DNA for the CDR3: TGCAGTGCTAGAGGAGAGGGAATAAGCACAGATACGCAGTATTTT. Protein: CSARGEGISTDTQYF.

This clonotype has more than one count but fewer than ten. DNA of the CDR3: TGCGCCAGCAGCTTCGGGGGACAGGGTTTGAAGACCCAGTACTTC. It encodes CASSFGGQGLKTQYF. The chain employs TRBV5-1 and TRBJ2-5; 9 positions match TRBD1. V was clipped by 2 bases and J by 6 bases; unmatched bases: 8. The CDR3 totals 15 residues. Germline V gives CDR1 SGHRS, CDR2 YFSETQ. Full variable domain (outside the CDR3, taken from reference TRBV5-1 and TRBJ2-5): KAGVTQTPRYLIKTRGQQVTLSCSPISGHRSVSWYQQTPGQGLQFLFEYFSETQRNKGNFPGRFSGRQFSNSRSEMNVSTLELGDSALYLCASSFGGQGLKTQYFGPGTRLLVL.

This clonotype came up many times. The chain has TRBV7-2 and TRBJ2-7; D uncertain. The CDR3 totals 13 residues. The germline V and J ends were trimmed by 2 bases and 5 bases, with 10 bases remaining between them. Per germline, CDR1 SGHTA and CDR2 FQGNSA. This chain's CDR3 is CASSLSGWDEQYF. CDR3 DNA: TGTGCCAGCAGCTTAAGTGGTTGGGACGAGCAGTACTTC.

This clonotype was recorded a few times. The J gene is TRBJ2-7, the V gene TRBV6-2 or TRBV6-3, with TRBD1 matching 9 bases. This CDR3 comprises 15 residues. V gave up 2 bases and J gave up 3 bases; unmatched junction bases: 5. Germline-derived CDR1 and CDR2 are MNHEY and SVGEGT. Here the CDR3 DNA reads TGTGCCAGCAGTTACGACGACAGGGGGGGCTACGAGCAGTACTTC. Protein: CASSYDDRGGYEQYF.

CDR3 nucleotide sequence: TGTGCCAGCAGCCCTCGGGATAGCGGGAGATCGGGTGAGCAGTTCTTC. As protein: CASSPRDSGRSGEQFF. The rearrangement joins TRBV9 to TRBJ2-1; 9 bases fit TRBD2. Germline CDR1 and CDR2: SGDLS and YYNGEE. Germline trimming cut 4 bases from V and 9 bases from J; bases unmatched to any gene: 14. The CDR3 covers 16 residues.